Presented here are 4 T cell receptor beta chains from one specimen sequenced in a study of CD8 T cells in ankylosing spondylitis. Study-wide points: The study identified a TCR beta motif of eight highly homologous variants that appeared characteristic of ankylosing spondylitis blood.

These TCRs' antigens remain unknown. Each CDR3 protein is one row after TCRdb ran MiXCR on the 5' RACE reads. This table has 330,000 or so distinct CDR3 sequences, around 8% appearing once. Material for sequencing was blood, either unsorted or a sorted T cell fraction (not recorded which). All receptors come from a male donor with ankylosing spondylitis.

This chain links TRBV7-3 with TRBJ2-5; D remains ambiguous. This CDR3 has 14 residues. V dropped 0 bases and J dropped 8 bases, with 13 bases sitting between them. Germline values: CDR1 SGHTA, CDR2 FQGTGA. The CDR3 is CASSLTPIANTQYF. CDR3 DNA sequence: TGTGCCAGCAGCTTAACCCCCATTGCGAACACCCAGTACTTC.

This rearrangement joins TRBV9 to TRBJ2-1; 13 bases map to TRBD2. This CDR3 region has 18 residues. The germline gives CDR1 SGDLS, CDR2 YYNGEE. V lost 5 bases and J lost 0; bases outside the gene matches: 8. CDR3 protein: CASSEGLAGQSSYNEQFF. In DNA form, the CDR3 reads TGTGCCAGCAGTGAGGGACTAGCGGGACAGAGCTCCTACAATGAGCAGTTCTTC.

This clonotype appeared many times. Germline and junction disagree at one end, which may indicate a read error. This sequence joins TRBV7-9 and TRBJ2-1; 8 bases align to TRBD2. CDR1 and CDR2 from the germline V gene are SEHNR and FQNEAQ (reference sequence). This CDR3 has 12 residues. CDR3 bases: TGTGCCAGCAGCTTTTCTGTGGGACTAGGGGTCTTC. As protein: CASSFSVGLGVF.

This clonotype showed up many times. The chain recombines TRBV7-2 with TRBJ2-1; D perhaps matches TRBD2 (6 bases). The CDR3 runs to 15 residues. V was pared by 1 base and J by 4 bases, with 11 bases between. The V gene's germline CDR1 is SGHTA and CDR2 FQGNSA. Here the CDR3 DNA reads TGTGCCAGCAGCTTAGATTTTGGAGGGTACAATGAGCAGTTCTTC. Encoded protein: CASSLDFGGYNEQFF.